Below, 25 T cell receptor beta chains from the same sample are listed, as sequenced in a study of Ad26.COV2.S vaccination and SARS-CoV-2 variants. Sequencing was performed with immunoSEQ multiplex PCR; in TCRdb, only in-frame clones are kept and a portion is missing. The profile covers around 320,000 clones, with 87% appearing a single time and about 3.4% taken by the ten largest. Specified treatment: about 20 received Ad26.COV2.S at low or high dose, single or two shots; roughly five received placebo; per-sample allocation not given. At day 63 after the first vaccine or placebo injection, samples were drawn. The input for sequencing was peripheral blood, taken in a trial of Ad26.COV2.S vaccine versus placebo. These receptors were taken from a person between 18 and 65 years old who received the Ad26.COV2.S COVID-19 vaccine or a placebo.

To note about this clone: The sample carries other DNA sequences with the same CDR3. The CDR3 sequence: CASSFDRNTEAFF. For the CDR3, the DNA is TGTGCCAGCAGTTTTGACCGCAACACTGAAGCTTTCTTT. The rearrangement links TRBV12-3 or TRBV12-4 to TRBJ1-1; no reliable D call. Trimming shortened V by 3 bases and J by 2 bases, and 7 bases separated the two germline ends. This CDR3 region has 13 residues.

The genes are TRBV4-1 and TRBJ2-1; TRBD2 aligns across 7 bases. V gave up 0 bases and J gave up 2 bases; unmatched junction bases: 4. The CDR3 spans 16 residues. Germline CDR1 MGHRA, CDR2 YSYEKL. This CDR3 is CASSQDRTRTYNEQFF. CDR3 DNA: TGCGCCAGCAGCCAAGATCGGACTAGAACCTACAATGAGCAGTTCTTC.

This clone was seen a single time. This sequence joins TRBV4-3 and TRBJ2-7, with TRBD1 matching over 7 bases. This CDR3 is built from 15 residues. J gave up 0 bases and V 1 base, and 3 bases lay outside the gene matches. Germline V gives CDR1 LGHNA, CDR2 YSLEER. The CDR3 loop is CASSQGWDSSYEQYF. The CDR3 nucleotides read TGCGCCAGCAGCCAAGGCTGGGACAGCTCCTACGAGCAGTACTTC.

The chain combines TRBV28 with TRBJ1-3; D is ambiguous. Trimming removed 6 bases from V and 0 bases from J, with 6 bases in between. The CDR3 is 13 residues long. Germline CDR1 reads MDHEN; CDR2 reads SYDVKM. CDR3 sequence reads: CASSYSSGNTIYF. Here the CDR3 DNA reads TGTGCCAGCAGCTACAGCTCTGGAAACACCATATATTTT.

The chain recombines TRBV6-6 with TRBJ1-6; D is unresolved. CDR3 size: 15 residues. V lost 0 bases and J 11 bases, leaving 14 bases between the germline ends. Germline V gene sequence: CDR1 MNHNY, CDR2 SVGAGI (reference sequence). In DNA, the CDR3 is TGTGCCAGCAGTTACTCCACAGAATCCTGGGCACCCCTCCACTTT. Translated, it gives CASSYSTESWAPLHF.

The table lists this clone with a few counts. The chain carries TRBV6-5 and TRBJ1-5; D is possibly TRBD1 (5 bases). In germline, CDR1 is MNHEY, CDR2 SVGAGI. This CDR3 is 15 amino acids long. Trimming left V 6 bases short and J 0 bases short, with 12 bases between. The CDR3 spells CASRVTANSNQPQHF. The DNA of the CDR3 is TGTGCCAGCAGGGTGACAGCTAATAGCAATCAGCCCCAGCATTTT.

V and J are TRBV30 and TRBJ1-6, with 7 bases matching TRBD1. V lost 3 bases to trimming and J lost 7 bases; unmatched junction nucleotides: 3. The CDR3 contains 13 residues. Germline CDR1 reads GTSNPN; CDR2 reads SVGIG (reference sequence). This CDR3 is CAWRDRPNSPLHF. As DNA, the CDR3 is TGTGCCTGGAGGGACAGGCCAAATTCACCCCTCCACTTT.

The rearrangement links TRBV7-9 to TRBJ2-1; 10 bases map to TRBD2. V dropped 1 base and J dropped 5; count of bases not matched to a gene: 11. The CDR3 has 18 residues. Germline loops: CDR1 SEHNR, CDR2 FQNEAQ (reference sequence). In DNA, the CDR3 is TGTGCCAGCAGCTTAGATTTTAGCGGGGGGTATCACCACAATGAGCAGTTCTTC. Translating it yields CASSLDFSGGYHHNEQFF.

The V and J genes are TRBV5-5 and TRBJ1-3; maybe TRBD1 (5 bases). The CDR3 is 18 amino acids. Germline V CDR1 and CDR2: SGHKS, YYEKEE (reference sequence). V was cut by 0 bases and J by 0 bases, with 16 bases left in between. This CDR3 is CASSLGGGRANSGNTIYF. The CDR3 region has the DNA TGTGCCAGCAGCTTGGGGGGCGGGCGGGCGAACTCTGGAAACACCATATATTTT.

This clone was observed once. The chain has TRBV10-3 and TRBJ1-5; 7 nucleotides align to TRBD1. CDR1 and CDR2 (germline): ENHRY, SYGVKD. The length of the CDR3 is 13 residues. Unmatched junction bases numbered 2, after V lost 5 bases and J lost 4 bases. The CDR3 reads CAISWDRNQPQHF. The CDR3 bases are TGTGCCATCAGTTGGGACAGAAATCAGCCCCAGCATTTT.

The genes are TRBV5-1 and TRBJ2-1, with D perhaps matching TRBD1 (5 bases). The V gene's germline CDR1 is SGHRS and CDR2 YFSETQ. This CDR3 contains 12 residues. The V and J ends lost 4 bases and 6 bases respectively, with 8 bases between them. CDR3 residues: CASSRGSNEQFF. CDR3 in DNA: TGCGCCAGCAGCAGGGGCAGCAATGAGCAGTTCTTC.

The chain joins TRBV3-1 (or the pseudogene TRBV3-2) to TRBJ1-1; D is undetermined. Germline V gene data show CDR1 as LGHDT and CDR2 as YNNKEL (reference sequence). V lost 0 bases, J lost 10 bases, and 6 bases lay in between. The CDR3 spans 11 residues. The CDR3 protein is CASSQEAVAFF. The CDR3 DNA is TGTGCCAGCAGCCAAGAGGCAGTAGCTTTCTTT.

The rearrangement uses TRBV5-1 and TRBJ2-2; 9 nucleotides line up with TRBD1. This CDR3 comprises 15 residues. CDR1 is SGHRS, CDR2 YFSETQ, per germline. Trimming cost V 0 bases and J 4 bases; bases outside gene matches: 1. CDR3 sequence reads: CASSLEGQGTGELFF. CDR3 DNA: TGCGCCAGCAGCTTGGAGGGACAGGGCACCGGGGAGCTGTTTTTT.

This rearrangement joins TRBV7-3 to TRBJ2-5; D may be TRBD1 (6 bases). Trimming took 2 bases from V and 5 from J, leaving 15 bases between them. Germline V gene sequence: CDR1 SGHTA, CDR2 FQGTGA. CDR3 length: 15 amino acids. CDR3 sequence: CASSLGAAGVETQYF. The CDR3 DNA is TGTGCCAGCAGCTTAGGTGCGGCAGGGGTGGAGACCCAGTACTTC. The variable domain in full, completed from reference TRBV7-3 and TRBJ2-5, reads GAGVSQTPSNKVTEKGKYVELRCDPISGHTALYWYRQSLGQGPEFLIYFQGTGAADDSGLPNDRFFAVRPEGSVSTLKIQRTERGDSAVYLCASSLGAAGVETQYFGPGTRLLVL.

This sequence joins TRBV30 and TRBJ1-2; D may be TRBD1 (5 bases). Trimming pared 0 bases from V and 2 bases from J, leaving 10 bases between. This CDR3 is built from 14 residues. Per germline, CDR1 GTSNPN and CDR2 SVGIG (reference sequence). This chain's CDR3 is CAWSVEGVNYGYTF. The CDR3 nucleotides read TGTGCCTGGAGTGTAGAAGGGGTGAACTATGGCTACACCTTC.

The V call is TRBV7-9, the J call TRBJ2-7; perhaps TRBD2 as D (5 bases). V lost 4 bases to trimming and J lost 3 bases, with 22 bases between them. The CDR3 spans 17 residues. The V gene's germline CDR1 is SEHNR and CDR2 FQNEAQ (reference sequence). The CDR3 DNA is TGTGCCAGCAGCTCAGACCTTGCGGGCTGGATGAACTACGAGCAGTACTTC. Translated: CASSSDLAGWMNYEQYF.

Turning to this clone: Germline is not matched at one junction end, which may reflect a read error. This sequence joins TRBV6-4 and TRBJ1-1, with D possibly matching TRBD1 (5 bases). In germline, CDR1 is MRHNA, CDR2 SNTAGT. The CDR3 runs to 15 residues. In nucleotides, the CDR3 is TGTGCCAGCACTGACAGCTCCCAAGGGAACACTGAAGCTTTCTTT. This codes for CASTDSSQGNTEAFF.

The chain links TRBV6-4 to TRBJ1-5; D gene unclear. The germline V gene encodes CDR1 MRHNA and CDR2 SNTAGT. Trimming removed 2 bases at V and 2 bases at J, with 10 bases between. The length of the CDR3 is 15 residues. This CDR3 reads CASSDRVPGNQPQHF. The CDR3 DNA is TGTGCCAGCAGTGACAGGGTTCCGGGCAATCAGCCCCAGCATTTT.

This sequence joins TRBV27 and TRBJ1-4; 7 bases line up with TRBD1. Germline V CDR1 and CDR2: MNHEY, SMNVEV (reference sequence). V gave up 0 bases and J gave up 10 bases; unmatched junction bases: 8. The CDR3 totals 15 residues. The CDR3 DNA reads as TGTGCCAGCAGTTTATCCGTCAGGGGGATGGCAAAACTGTTTTTT. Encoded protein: CASSLSVRGMAKLFF.

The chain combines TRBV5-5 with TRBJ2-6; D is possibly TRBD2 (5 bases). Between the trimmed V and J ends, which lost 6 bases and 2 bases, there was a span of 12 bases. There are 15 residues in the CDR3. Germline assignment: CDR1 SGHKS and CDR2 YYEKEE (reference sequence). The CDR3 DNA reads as TGTGCCAGCAACAAGGACGGGGCTGGGGCCAACGTCCTGACTTTC. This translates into CASNKDGAGANVLTF.

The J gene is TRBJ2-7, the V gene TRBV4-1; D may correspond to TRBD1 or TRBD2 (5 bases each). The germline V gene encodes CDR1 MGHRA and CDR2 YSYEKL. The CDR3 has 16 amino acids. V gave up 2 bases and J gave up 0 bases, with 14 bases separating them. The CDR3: CASSQRGRDGSYEQYF. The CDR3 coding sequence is TGCGCCAGCAGCCAAAGGGGCCGGGACGGCTCCTACGAGCAGTACTTC.

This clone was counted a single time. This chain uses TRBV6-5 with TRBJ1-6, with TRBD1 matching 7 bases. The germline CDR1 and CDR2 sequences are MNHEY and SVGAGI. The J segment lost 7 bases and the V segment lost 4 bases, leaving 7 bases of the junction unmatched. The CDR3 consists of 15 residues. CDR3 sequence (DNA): TGTGCCAGCAGTTGGACAGGAAGGGGGAATTCACCCCTCCACTTT. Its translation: CASSWTGRGNSPLHF.

CDR3: CAGRAQFTGNTIYF. CDR3 sequence (DNA): TGTGCCGGACGGGCCCAGTTTACTGGAAACACCATATATTTT. The gene calls are TRBV10-3 and TRBJ1-3, with D unresolved. The length of the CDR3 is 14 residues. Trimming pared 11 bases from V and 2 bases from J, leaving 16 bases between. The germline gives CDR1 ENHRY, CDR2 SYGVKD.

The CDR3 DNA follows: TGTGCCAGCAGCTGGACAGTCGGATCTGGAAACACCATATATTTT. This encodes CASSWTVGSGNTIYF. The chain couples TRBV5-5 to TRBJ1-3; maybe TRBD1 (6 bases). The CDR3 spans 15 residues. CDR1 is SGHKS and CDR2 is YYEKEE in the germline V gene (reference sequence). The V end lost 3 bases, the J end lost 1 base, and 11 bases lay between the germline ends.

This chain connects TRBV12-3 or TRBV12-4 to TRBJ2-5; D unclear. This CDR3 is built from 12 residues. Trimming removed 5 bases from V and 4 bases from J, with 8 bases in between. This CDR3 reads CASSKGGETQYF. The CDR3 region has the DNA TGTGCCAGCAGTAAGGGCGGAGAGACCCAGTACTTC.